The rows below give T cell receptor beta chains drawn from one sample of a study of blood T cell repertoires in COVID-19. Method: immunoSEQ multiplex PCR; TCRdb's copy keeps in-frame clones and lacks some. The repertoire includes roughly 170,000 clones, 82% of them detected once, and around a sixth sits in the top ten. Sequencing input: PBMCs or T cells enriched from blood (not recorded which). The source is a man aged 60 to 69 who had recovered from COVID-19. CDR3s include the opening cysteine and the closing phenylalanine or tryptophan. The order of the fields is clone size, V gene, D gene, CDR3 length, J gene, CDR3 DNA, CDR3 protein. D genes are given only for firm matches. Rows may omit the clone size; those that give it use once, few, many or a size class.

clone size: -
V gene: TRBV7-2
D gene: -
CDR3 length: 14
J gene: TRBJ1-5
CDR3 DNA: TGTGCCAGCAGCTTAGACAGGGCCGGCCAGCCCCAGCATTTT
CDR3 protein: CASSLDRAGQPQHF

clone size: -
V gene: TRBV5-8
D gene: -
CDR3 length: 12
J gene: TRBJ1-2
CDR3 DNA: TGTGCCAGCAGGTCGGCGGTAGAGGGCTACACCTTC
CDR3 protein: CASRSAVEGYTF

clone size: once
V gene: TRBV15
D gene: TRBD1
CDR3 length: 18
J gene: TRBJ2-5
CDR3 DNA: TGTGCCACCAGCAGAGACCTGACAGGGGGCTGGGTGGGAGAGACCCAGTACTTC
CDR3 protein: CATSRDLTGGWVGETQYF

clone size: -
V gene: TRBV20-1
D gene: -
CDR3 length: 11
J gene: TRBJ1-1
CDR3 DNA: TGCAGTGCCGAACCAGGGACTGAAGCTTTCTTT
CDR3 protein: CSAEPGTEAFF

clone size: -
V gene: TRBV5-6
D gene: -
CDR3 length: 16
J gene: TRBJ1-2
CDR3 DNA: TGTGCCAGCAGCTTACTCGCGGACAGCTCCAACTATGGCTACACCTTC
CDR3 protein: CASSLLADSSNYGYTF

clone size: -
V gene: TRBV27
D gene: TRBD2
CDR3 length: 15
J gene: TRBJ2-1
CDR3 DNA: TGTGCCAGCAGTCCCCGGGCTAGCGGGAGAAGTGAGCAGTTCTTC
CDR3 protein: CASSPRASGRSEQFF

clone size: once
V gene: TRBV5-6
D gene: TRBD1
CDR3 length: 15
J gene: TRBJ2-2
CDR3 DNA: TGTGCCAGCAGCTCACAGGGGTGGGGCACCGGGGAGCTGTTTTTT
CDR3 protein: CASSSQGWGTGELFF

clone size: -
V gene: TRBV29-1
D gene: TRBD2
CDR3 length: 16
J gene: TRBJ2-1
CDR3 DNA: TGCAGCGTTGACCTAGCGGGAGTCCACTCCGACAATGAGCAGTTCTTC
CDR3 protein: CSVDLAGVHSDNEQFF

clone size: -
V gene: TRBV9
D gene: TRBD1
CDR3 length: 16
J gene: TRBJ2-4
CDR3 DNA: TGTGCCAGCAGTGGGGACAGACAATTAGCCAAAAACATTCAGTACTTC
CDR3 protein: CASSGDRQLAKNIQYF

clone size: -
V gene: TRBV15
D gene: -
CDR3 length: 14
J gene: TRBJ1-1
CDR3 DNA: TGTGCCACCAGCAGCTCCGGGACACTTAGGATCTTGGGCTTT
CDR3 protein: CATSSSGTLRILGF

clone size: -
V gene: TRBV18
D gene: -
CDR3 length: 16
J gene: TRBJ1-1
CDR3 DNA: TGTGCCAGCTCACCACCGGTAAACAGGTTGGACACTGAAGCTTTCTTT
CDR3 protein: CASSPPVNRLDTEAFF

clone size: -
V gene: TRBV6-5
D gene: TRBD2
CDR3 length: 16
J gene: TRBJ2-3
CDR3 DNA: TGTGCCAGCAGTTACTCCCGGGGGGTGGTGGCAGATACGCAGTATTTT
CDR3 protein: CASSYSRGVVADTQYF

clone size: -
V gene: TRBV29-1
D gene: -
CDR3 length: 13
J gene: TRBJ1-1
CDR3 DNA: TGCAGCGGCAGCAGGGCCACGAACACTGAAGCTTTCTTT
CDR3 protein: CSGSRATNTEAFF

clone size: -
V gene: TRBV5-1
D gene: -
CDR3 length: 15
J gene: TRBJ1-4
CDR3 DNA: TGCGCCAGCAGCTTTATGACAGGTTCGAGTGAAAAACTGTTTTTT
CDR3 protein: CASSFMTGSSEKLFF

clone size: -
V gene: TRBV11-3
D gene: TRBD2
CDR3 length: 12
J gene: TRBJ2-7
CDR3 DNA: TGTGCCAGCAGCACCACTAGCGAAGAGCAGTACTTC
CDR3 protein: CASSTTSEEQYF

clone size: few
V gene: TRBV3-1/TRBV3-2
D gene: -
CDR3 length: 13
J gene: TRBJ2-5
CDR3 DNA: TGTGCCAGCAGCCAAGTGCAGGGAGAGACCCAGTACTTC
CDR3 protein: CASSQVQGETQYF

clone size: -
V gene: TRBV3-1/TRBV3-2
D gene: -
CDR3 length: 21
J gene: TRBJ2-1
CDR3 DNA: TGTGCCAGCAGCCAAGATAGGAGGTCTTCTACGACAGGTAGCTCCTACAATGAGCAGTTCTTC
CDR3 protein: CASSQDRRSSTTGSSYNEQFF

clone size: -
V gene: TRBV5-1
D gene: -
CDR3 length: 14
J gene: TRBJ1-1
CDR3 DNA: TGCGCCAGCAGCTTGGGCGATCTGAACACTGAAGCTTTCTTT
CDR3 protein: CASSLGDLNTEAFF

clone size: once
V gene: TRBV6-5
D gene: -
CDR3 length: 15
J gene: TRBJ2-2
CDR3 DNA: TGTGCCAGCAGTTACTCGAGTCGGTACACCGGGGAGCTGTTTTTT
CDR3 protein: CASSYSSRYTGELFF

clone size: -
V gene: TRBV11-2
D gene: -
CDR3 length: 16
J gene: TRBJ2-3
CDR3 DNA: TGTGCCAGCAGCTTAGTTAGCGGCGGAACCACAGATACGCAGTATTTT
CDR3 protein: CASSLVSGGTTDTQYF

clone size: -
V gene: TRBV5-1
D gene: -
CDR3 length: 13
J gene: TRBJ2-5
CDR3 DNA: TGCGCCAGCAGCTCGCCGACAAGGGAGACCCAGTACTTC
CDR3 protein: CASSSPTRETQYF

clone size: few
V gene: TRBV28
D gene: TRBD1
CDR3 length: 14
J gene: TRBJ1-5
CDR3 DNA: TGTGCCAGCAGACAGGGGGCCGGCAATCAGCCCCAGCATTTT
CDR3 protein: CASRQGAGNQPQHF